These 6 T cell receptor beta chains originate from one sample sequenced in a study of tumor-infiltrating lymphocytes in oesophageal squamous cell carcinoma. TCRdb re-called the PCR reads with MiXCR, one entry per CDR3 protein. Of roughly 10,000 distinct CDR3 sequences listed, about 64% are singletons. Sequencing was done on a sample of esophageal tumor tissue. The receptor set was obtained from a female donor with esophageal squamous cell carcinoma.

The J gene is TRBJ2-6, the V gene TRBV7-2, with 9 positions matching TRBD1. Gene TRBJ2-7 matches the end of the DNA better, so the J call may be wrong. CDR3 length: 17 residues. Germline V gene lookup returns CDR1 SGHTA and CDR2 FQGNSA. CDR3 DNA: TGTGCCAGCAGCCGAACAGGGGGCGGGGGTGGTGGGTACGAGCAGTACTTC. Encoded protein: CASSRTGGGGGGYEQYF.

The V call is TRBV28, the J call TRBJ2-3; 14 nucleotides align to TRBD2. Per germline, CDR1 MDHEN and CDR2 SYDVKM. The CDR3 is 16 amino acids. Germline trimming cut 4 bases from V and 5 bases from J; bases unmatched to any gene: 5. CDR3 DNA: TGTGCCAGCAGTTCCCAGACTAGCGGGGGGGGAGATACGCAGTATTTT. It yields the protein CASSSQTSGGGDTQYF.

This clonotype was found a few times. V usage is TRBV11-3 and J usage is TRBJ2-7; 11 bases are a match to TRBD2. The germline V gene has CDR1 SGHNT and CDR2 YENEEA. Trimming at V came to 2 bases and at J to 7 bases, leaving 7 bases not matched to a gene. CDR3 length equals 15 residues. The CDR3 nucleotides are TGTGCCAGCAGCTTAAGTAGCGGGGGGGCCAGTGAGCAGTACTTC. It translates to CASSLSSGGASEQYF. Using reference TRBV11-3 and TRBJ2-7 for the parts outside the CDR3, the full variable domain is EAGVVQSPRYKIIEKKQPVAFWCNPISGHNTLYWYLQNLGQGPELLIRYENEEAVDDSQLPKDRFSAERLKGVDSTLKIQPAELGDSAVYLCASSLSSGGASEQYFGPGTRLTVT.

V gene TRBV6-6 combines with J gene TRBJ2-5; 9 nucleotides match TRBD2. Germline CDR1 MNHNY, CDR2 SVGAGI (reference sequence). This CDR3 is 19 amino acids long. V lost 6 bases, J lost 5 bases, and 22 bases stayed unmatched. The CDR3 DNA reads TGTGCCAGCAGCCCCTCGAGGGCGGGGGGGCTTTATGGTGAGGAGACCCAGTACTTC. It encodes CASSPSRAGGLYGEETQYF.

V is TRBV7-2 and J is TRBJ1-2; no clear D. From germline, CDR1 is SGHTA and CDR2 FQGNSA. The CDR3 totals 15 residues. V was clipped by 5 bases and J by 3 bases, with 16 bases between them. CDR3 loop: CASSRRVGGHYGYTF. The CDR3 DNA sequence: TGTGCCAGCAGCCGAAGGGTAGGAGGGCACTATGGCTACACCTTC.

The chain links TRBV12-3 or TRBV12-4 to TRBJ2-1; TRBD2 is a possible D gene (6 bases). The end of the DNA is better explained by TRBJ2-7, so the J call may be wrong. This CDR3 is built from 16 residues. CDR3 coding DNA: TGTGCCAGCAGACCCGCTAGCGTCAGCTCCTACAATGAGCAGTACTTC. This codes for CASRPASVSSYNEQYF.